The clone carrying this TCR beta chain has only a few counts. Its antigen is still unknown. Using its own MiXCR run on the 5' RACE reads, TCRdb lists one record per CDR3 protein. The data contain roughly 310,000 distinct CDR3 sequences, about 16% of them seen just once; the ten biggest clones take up roughly a fifth. The data belong to a study of T-cell memory formation after mild COVID-19. Points from the study as a whole: Memory from before infection featured some responding clones, which suggests cross-reactive memory joined. Clones that got smaller from day 15 to 85 had even CD4/CD8, while clones growing later tipped toward CD4+. The main location of contracting CD4+ clones was CM and EM, and that of contracting CD8+ clones was EMRA.

The sample was PBMCs or a T cell subset sorted from them (not recorded which). This TCR was sampled from a man aged 18 to 29 who had mild COVID-19 (a few samples of this study predate the infection). Cell type and time point are not known.

The CDR3 spells CASSFDRGSGGNEQYV. For the CDR3, the DNA is TGTGCCAGCAGCTTCGACAGAGGTAGCGGGGGAAACGAGCAGTACGTC. The V call is TRBV12-3 or TRBV12-4, the J call TRBJ2-7; 9 bases match TRBD2. CDR3 size: 16 residues. J gave up 5 bases and V 6 bases, and 14 bases lay outside the gene matches.